One sample yielded the 23 T cell receptor beta chains listed below, sequenced in a study of neurological immune-mediated disorders. TCRdb called the 5' RACE reads again in MiXCR, with one record for every CDR3 protein. In the table there are 45,000 to 50,000 distinct CDR3 sequences, roughly 4% of which are singletons. Sequencing was performed on PBMCs. The receptors were sampled from a woman in her fifties or sixties with multiple sclerosis.

This clonotype was detected a few times. V is TRBV15 and J is TRBJ2-1; TRBD2 agrees at 7 bases. CDR3 length: 16 residues. V shed 3 bases, J shed 7 bases, and the junction held 12 bases outside the gene matches. The germline V gene has CDR1 LNHNV and CDR2 YYDKDF (reference sequence). CDR3 loop: CATSRRETIGGNEQFF. The CDR3 nucleotides are TGTGCCACCAGCAGGCGGGAGACAATCGGGGGGAATGAGCAGTTCTTC.

In its sample, this clonotype was seen many times. The rearrangement links TRBV7-2 to TRBJ2-3; D could derive from TRBD1 or TRBD2 (5 bases each). This CDR3 has 12 residues. The V gene's germline CDR1 is SGHTA and CDR2 FQGNSA. Trimming cost V 1 base and J 6 bases, with 5 bases left between them. The chain's CDR3 is CASSLGDDTQYF. In nucleotides, the CDR3 is TGTGCCAGCAGCTTAGGGGACGATACGCAGTATTTT.

This clonotype was detected many times. The chain couples TRBV29-1 to TRBJ2-3; D is uncertain. The V end lost 3 bases, the J end lost 6 bases, and 7 bases lay between the germline ends. The CDR3 is 11 residues long. Germline V CDR1 and CDR2: SQVTM, ANQGSEA. The CDR3 sequence is CSVEVTDTQYF. In DNA form, the CDR3 reads TGCAGCGTTGAGGTAACCGATACGCAGTATTTT.

The sample holds many counts of this clonotype. The chain combines TRBV29-1 with TRBJ1-2, with 8 bases aligning to TRBD1. CDR1 SQVTM and CDR2 ANQGSEA come from the germline V gene. The V and J ends lost 6 bases and 4 bases, in that order; junction bases with no gene match: 4. The CDR3 extends over 12 amino acids. For the CDR3, the DNA is TGCAGCGTGATCGGACAGGGCTATGGCTACACCTTC. Translating gives CSVIGQGYGYTF.

In this sample, this clonotype turned up many times. The chain is built from TRBV5-1 and TRBJ2-7, with 9 positions matching TRBD1. J lost 5 bases, V lost 3 bases, and 9 bases had no gene match. Germline loops: CDR1 SGHRS, CDR2 YFSETQ. The CDR3 is made up of 15 amino acids. CDR3: CASSWTGTGQNEQYF. The CDR3 DNA reads TGCGCCAGCAGCTGGACCGGGACAGGGCAAAACGAGCAGTACTTC.

This clonotype came up many times. The CDR3 DNA follows: TGCAGTGCTATCGGGCTTCCTGGGGGGAATGAGCAGTTCTTC. Translating gives CSAIGLPGGNEQFF. J is TRBJ2-1 and V is TRBV20-1; TRBD2 is a possible D gene (6 bases). Germline V gene sequence: CDR1 DFQATT, CDR2 SNEGSKA (reference sequence). This CDR3 has 14 amino acids. Trimming cost V 4 bases and J 7 bases, with 17 bases left between them.

This clonotype was observed at least ten times. The chain couples TRBV7-8 to TRBJ2-7; no firm D call. The V gene lost 1 base and the J gene lost 6 bases, with 10 bases spanning the gap. The germline V gene encodes CDR1 SGHVS and CDR2 FQNEAQ. CDR3 length: 13 amino acids. CDR3 nucleotide sequence: TGTGCCAGCAGCTTAGTTAGGTCGGGCGAGCAGTACTTC. Translating gives CASSLVRSGEQYF.

There are many counts of this clonotype. The CDR3 loop is CASSQDLTANTGELFF. CDR3 DNA: TGCGCCAGCAGCCAAGATTTAACTGCGAACACCGGGGAGCTGTTTTTT. The chain combines TRBV4-3 with TRBJ2-2; no clear D. V lost 0 bases and J 0 bases, leaving 8 bases between the germline ends. Per the germline V gene, CDR1 is LGHNA and CDR2 is YSLEER. This CDR3 has 16 amino acids.

The sample holds many counts of this clonotype. J is TRBJ2-4 and V is TRBV21-1; the table names TRBD1, a call not compared with the DNA. TRBV21-1 is noted as a pseudogene. There are 17 residues in the CDR3. The CDR3 loop is CASSRRRAGGTKNIQYF. CDR3 bases: TGTGCCAGCAGCCGCCGGAGGGCAGGGGGGACCAAAAACATTCAGTACTTC.

J is TRBJ2-2 and V is TRBV20-1, with D possibly TRBD1 on 5 matching bases. Germline lookup yields CDR1 DFQATT and CDR2 SNEGSKA (reference sequence). The V and J ends lost 6 bases and 4 bases respectively, with 15 bases between them. This CDR3 comprises 14 residues. The CDR3 loop is CSAPVWGSTGELFF. CDR3 nucleotide sequence: TGCAGTGCACCGGTGTGGGGCAGCACCGGGGAGCTGTTTTTT.

This clonotype was counted ten times or more. CDR3 residues: CASSPAGGGRYEQYF. The CDR3 coding sequence is TGTGCCAGCAGCCCCGCAGGGGGTGGTCGGTACGAGCAGTACTTC. The chain links TRBV7-2 to TRBJ2-7, with 7 bases lining up with TRBD1. Germline lookup yields CDR1 SGHTA and CDR2 FQGNSA. The CDR3 spans 15 residues. J was trimmed by 4 bases and V by 5 bases; bases with no gene match: 11. Supplemented by reference TRBV7-2 and TRBJ2-7, the full variable domain reads GAGVSQSPSNKVTEKGKDVELRCDPISGHTALYWYRQSLGQGLEFLIYFQGNSAPDKSGLPSDRFSAERTGGSVSTLTIQRTQQEDSAVYLCASSPAGGGRYEQYFGPGTRLTVT.

This clonotype was found a few times. The V call is TRBV7-9, the J call TRBJ2-3; D might be TRBD1 (5 bases). Between the trimmed V and J ends, which lost 5 bases and 1 base, there was a span of 16 bases. CDR1 SEHNR and CDR2 FQNEAQ come from the germline V gene (reference sequence). The CDR3 contains 16 residues. CDR3 loop: CASSPRVTMGTDTQYF. DNA of the CDR3: TGTGCCAGCAGCCCCAGGGTTACAATGGGCACAGATACGCAGTATTTT. The full variable domain, in which reference TRBV7-9 and TRBJ2-3 provide the parts outside the CDR3, is DTGVSQNPRHKITKRGQNVTFRCDPISEHNRLYWYRQTLGQGPEFLTYFQNEAQLEKSRLLSDRFSAERPKGSFSTLEIQRTEQGDSAMYLCASSPRVTMGTDTQYFGPGTRLTVL.

This clonotype appeared many times. The chain's CDR3 is CASITGYEQYF. Written as DNA, the CDR3 is TGTGCCAGCATTACTGGCTACGAGCAGTACTTC. The chain employs TRBV6-1 and TRBJ2-7; no clear D. V was trimmed by 7 bases and J by 3 bases, leaving 7 bases between them. The CDR3 has 11 amino acids. The V gene's germline CDR1 is MNHNS and CDR2 SASEGT.

Ten or more counts support this clonotype. The chain is built from TRBV18 and TRBJ1-2; a possible D gene is TRBD1 (6 bases). Germline-derived CDR1 and CDR2 are KGHSH and LQKENI. With 5 bases removed from V and 3 bases from J, the gap between germline ends came to 16 bases. The CDR3 runs to 15 residues. CDR3: CASSATGIGDYGYTF. CDR3 nucleotide sequence: TGTGCCAGCTCAGCAACAGGGATCGGCGACTATGGCTACACCTTC.

The V call is TRBV6-6, the J call TRBJ1-6; D gene unclear. Germline V CDR1 and CDR2: MNHNY, SVGAGI (reference sequence). V was shortened by 0 bases and J by 14 bases, with 14 bases between the two germline ends. This CDR3 contains 14 residues. CDR3 bases: TGTGCCAGCAGTTACTCTCGACCGACGGGCACCCTCCACTTT. It specifies CASSYSRPTGTLHF.

This clonotype showed up many times. V usage is TRBV9 and J usage is TRBJ2-1; D call uncertain. The CDR3 loop spans 12 amino acids. Trimming took off 0 bases at V and 5 bases at J, with 3 bases between the two ends. From germline, CDR1 is SGDLS and CDR2 YYNGEE. The CDR3 DNA reads as TGTGCCAGCAGCGTAGTCCACAATGAGCAGTTCTTC. Its translation: CASSVVHNEQFF.

This clonotype was seen ten or more times. The chain recombines TRBV11-2 with TRBJ1-1, with D maybe TRBD1 (5 bases). V was pared by 5 bases and J by 1 base, with 17 bases between. CDR3 length: 16 residues. Germline CDR1 and CDR2: SGHAT and FQNNGV. The CDR3 loop is CASSPIEGPANTEAFF. CDR3 DNA sequence: TGTGCCAGCAGCCCAATAGAGGGGCCCGCGAACACTGAAGCTTTCTTT.

This clonotype was found many times. This chain connects TRBV29-1 to TRBJ2-1, with a possible D match to TRBD2 (7 bases). The ends were cut back, 7 bases at V and 10 bases at J, with 17 bases in the middle. The CDR3 runs to 12 residues. Germline CDR1 reads SQVTM; CDR2 reads ANQGSEA. CDR3 nucleotide sequence: TGCAGCGCCAAAAGGGGGGAGGGAGAGCAGTTCTTC. Its translation is CSAKRGEGEQFF.

This clonotype has ten or more counts. V and J are TRBV4-2 and TRBJ2-1, with D possibly matching TRBD1 (5 bases). Trimming removed 3 bases from V and 5 bases from J, with 8 bases in between. This CDR3 has 13 amino acids. Germline-derived CDR1 and CDR2 are LGHNA and YNFKEQ. CDR3 coding DNA: TGTGCCAGCAGCCAGTCAGGGAACAATGAGCAGTTCTTC. The encoded protein is CASSQSGNNEQFF.

The sample holds a few counts of this clonotype. V and J are TRBV5-1 and TRBJ2-1, with 10 bases lining up with TRBD2. Germline CDR1 reads SGHRS; CDR2 reads YFSETQ. V shed 3 bases, J shed 3 bases, and the junction held 3 bases outside the gene matches. The CDR3 contains 15 residues. CDR3 nucleotide sequence: TGCGCCAGCAGCTCAAGCGGGGGGGACTACAATGAGCAGTTCTTC. Residues: CASSSSGGDYNEQFF.

This clonotype was recorded many times. The chain links TRBV20-1 to TRBJ1-2; D is perhaps TRBD1 (5 bases). The V end was cut by 0 bases, the J end by 4 bases, with 12 bases between. Germline V lookup: CDR1 DFQATT, CDR2 SNEGSKA (reference sequence). This CDR3 comprises 14 residues. The CDR3 sequence: CSAREAGRGYGYTF. The CDR3 DNA reads as TGCAGTGCTAGAGAGGCAGGGCGAGGCTATGGCTACACCTTC.

This clonotype occurred many times. This chain connects TRBV4-3 to TRBJ2-3; perhaps TRBD1 as D (7 bases). CDR1 LGHNA and CDR2 YSLEER come from the germline V gene. V dropped 5 bases and J dropped 2 bases, with 23 bases sitting between them. The CDR3 runs 18 residues. The CDR3 nucleotides read TGCGCCAGCAGCTTACAAGCAGGGGGGCAAGTGGTCACAGATACGCAGTATTTT. This gives the protein CASSLQAGGQVVTDTQYF.

This clonotype was observed at least ten times. The rearrangement links TRBV20-1 to TRBJ2-1; 8 bases map to TRBD1. In germline, CDR1 is DFQATT, CDR2 SNEGSKA (reference sequence). The CDR3 covers 15 residues. V dropped 5 bases and J dropped 6; count of bases not matched to a gene: 12. This chain's CDR3 is CSASSGTGTFNEQFF. The DNA for the CDR3 is TGCAGTGCTTCATCCGGGACAGGAACTTTCAATGAGCAGTTCTTC.